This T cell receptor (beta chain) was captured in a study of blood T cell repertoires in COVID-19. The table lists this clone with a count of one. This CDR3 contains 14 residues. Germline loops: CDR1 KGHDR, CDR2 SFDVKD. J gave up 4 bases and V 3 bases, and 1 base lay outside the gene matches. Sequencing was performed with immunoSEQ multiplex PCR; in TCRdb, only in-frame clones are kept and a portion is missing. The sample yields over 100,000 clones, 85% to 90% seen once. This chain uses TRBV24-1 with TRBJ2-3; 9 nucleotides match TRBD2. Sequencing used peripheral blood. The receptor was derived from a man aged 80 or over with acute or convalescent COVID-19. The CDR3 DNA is TGTGCCACCAGTGATGCGGGGGGGCCAGATACGCAGTATTTT. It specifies CATSDAGGPDTQYF.